This TCR beta chain was sequenced in a study of cytomegalovirus exposure and HLA in healthy donors. On the study more broadly: Researchers found that approximately 85% of a few hundred genotyped donors fell within the Caucasian-associated ancestry cluster.

PCR was performed using 60 Vbeta and 13 Jbeta primers. The method was immunoSEQ multiplex PCR; TCRdb's version includes in-frame clones alone and lacks a portion of them. Of some 180,000 clones in the sample, 9.5% were seen once. When sampled, the donors appeared nominally healthy, though they likely had unrecorded immune exposures. This CDR3 comprises 13 residues. Germline V CDR1 and CDR2: GTSNPN, SVGIG (reference sequence). Trimming cost V 2 bases and J 9 bases, with 14 bases left between them. General study points: TCR beta chains associated with HLA were, in a later analysis, more clonally expanded than equally common others.

This clone was found a few times. Its target is not known. The V call is TRBV30, the J call TRBJ2-1, with D possibly matching TRBD1 (6 bases). This TCR was sampled from a woman between 25 and 40 years old in good health and CMV-seropositive. Sequenced material: PBMCs. CDR3 in amino acids: CAWSTGRRGEQFF. The DNA for the CDR3 is TGTGCCTGGAGTACCGGGCGCAGGGGTGAGCAGTTCTTC. Full variable domain (outside the CDR3, taken from reference TRBV30 and TRBJ2-1): SQTIHQWPATLVQPVGSPLSLECTVEGTSNPNLYWYRQAAGRGLQLLFYSVGIGQISSEVPQNLSASRPQDRQFILSSKKLLLSDSGFYLCAWSTGRRGEQFFGPGTRLTVL.